Presented here are 13 T cell receptor beta chains from one specimen sequenced in a study of blood T cells in healthy people across ages. PCR was performed a second time for about 7 to 12 cycles using a sample-barcoded 5' primer and a J-beta primer mix. TCRdb called the 5' RACE reads again in MiXCR, with one record for every CDR3 protein. The sample contains 700,000 or so distinct CDR3 sequences, 22% of which appear only once. The source material was blood. These receptors came from an older man in good health.

The rearrangement links TRBV29-1 to TRBJ2-3, with TRBD2 as a possible D gene (5 bases). The V gene's germline CDR1 is SQVTM and CDR2 ANQGSEA. V lost 2 bases and J lost 1, with 10 bases in between. The CDR3 is 14 residues long. CDR3 sequence reads: CSVERGFGTDTQYF. The CDR3 bases are TGCAGCGTTGAAAGAGGGTTCGGCACAGATACGCAGTATTTT.

The chain links TRBV6-5 to TRBJ2-7, with D possibly matching TRBD2 (5 bases). Per germline, CDR1 MNHEY and CDR2 SVGAGI. This CDR3 spans 12 amino acids. Trimming took off 10 bases at V and 7 bases at J, with 17 bases between the two ends. As DNA, the CDR3 is TGTGCCACCAGCCGGGGAACTTTGGAGCAGTACTTC. Amino acids: CATSRGTLEQYF.

This chain joins TRBV24-1 and TRBJ2-1; D gene uncertain. V lost 0 bases to trimming and J lost 7 bases, with 15 bases between them. This CDR3 has 16 residues. Germline V gives CDR1 KGHDR, CDR2 SFDVKD. The CDR3 sequence is CATSDLREIKINEQFF. Here the CDR3 DNA reads TGTGCCACCAGTGATTTGCGAGAGATAAAGATAAATGAGCAGTTCTTC.

The chain carries TRBV29-1 and TRBJ1-2; possibly TRBD1 for D (5 bases). CDR3 size: 14 residues. Trimming stripped 2 bases from V and 7 bases from J, with 17 bases between. The V gene's germline CDR1 is SQVTM and CDR2 ANQGSEA. This chain's CDR3 is CSVEWGGGVGGYTF. DNA for the CDR3: TGCAGCGTTGAATGGGGCGGTGGAGTCGGTGGCTACACCTTC. The complete variable domain, with remaining parts taken from reference TRBV29-1 and TRBJ1-2, reads SAVISQKPSRDICQRGTSLTIQCQVDSQVTMMFWYRQQPGQSLTLIATANQGSEATYESGFVIDKFPISRPNLTFSTLTVSNMSPEDSSIYLCSVEWGGGVGGYTFGSGTRLTVV.

The J gene is TRBJ1-6, the V gene TRBV7-9; 11 bases are shared with TRBD1. Germline V gene data show CDR1 as SEHNR and CDR2 as FQNEAQ (reference sequence). V shed 1 base, J shed 7 bases, and the junction held 6 bases outside the gene matches. This CDR3 spans 17 amino acids. CDR3 nucleotides: TGTGCCAGCAGCTTAGGTGGTTGGGACAGGGGGAATTCACCCCTCCACTTT. Protein sequence: CASSLGGWDRGNSPLHF.

J is TRBJ2-5 and V is TRBV12-3 or TRBV12-4; D tentatively reads TRBD1 or TRBD2 (5 bases each). Trimming cost V 2 bases and J 5 bases, with 18 bases left between them. This CDR3 contains 16 residues. DNA of the CDR3: TGTGCCAGCAGTTTACGGCGAGGGGCAGGGTTGGAGACCCAGTACTTC. Protein product: CASSLRRGAGLETQYF.

The CDR3 region is CASRAQGDNYGYTF. CDR3 in DNA: TGTGCCAGCAGAGCCCAGGGAGATAACTATGGCTACACCTTC. The chain has TRBV2 and TRBJ1-2; D is perhaps TRBD1 (5 bases). The CDR3 runs 14 residues. CDR1 and CDR2 from the germline V gene are SNHLY and FYNNEI. V was shortened by 6 bases and J by 1 base, with 12 bases between the two germline ends.

This clonotype turned up a few times. The gene calls are TRBV21-1 and TRBJ2-3; whether TRBD2, the table's D call, matches the DNA was not checked. TRBV21-1 is designated a pseudogene. This CDR3 has 16 residues. In DNA, the CDR3 is TGTGCCAGCAGCATAGTGGCTAGCGGGGACCGAGATACGCAGTATTTT. This encodes CASSIVASGDRDTQYF.

CDR3 residues: CASNQIYGYTF. In DNA form, the CDR3 reads TGTGCCAGCAACCAGATCTATGGCTACACCTTC. The gene calls are TRBV7-9 and TRBJ1-2, with unresolved D. Looked up from germline, CDR1 is SEHNR and CDR2 is FQNEAQ (reference sequence). The length of the CDR3 is 11 residues. V gave up 7 bases and J gave up 4 bases, with 7 bases separating them.

CDR3 bases: TGCGCCAGCAGCCCCAGGGGAGGGGGTGATCAGCCCCAGCATTTT. Protein: CASSPRGGGDQPQHF. This chain joins TRBV5-1 and TRBJ1-5; perhaps TRBD1 as D (6 bases). CDR1 and CDR2 from the germline V gene are SGHRS and YFSETQ. The length of the CDR3 is 15 residues. Trimming took 4 bases from V and 5 from J, leaving 16 bases between them.

This clonotype appeared a few times. The chain couples TRBV28 to TRBJ2-1, with TRBD2 matching over 10 bases. The end of the DNA fits TRBJ2-7 better, so the J call may be wrong. This CDR3 has 20 residues. Germline V gene lookup returns CDR1 MDHEN and CDR2 SYDVKM. CDR3 region: CASSLVIQLLTGTSAYEQYF. CDR3 bases: TGTGCCAGCAGTTTAGTGATACAACTCTTGACCGGGACTAGCGCCTACGAGCAGTACTTC.

V gene TRBV18 combines with J gene TRBJ1-2; D is unresolved. CDR1 and CDR2 (germline): KGHSH, LQKENI. The CDR3 contains 16 residues. V shed 2 bases and J shed 0 bases, with 13 bases lying between them. The CDR3 region has the DNA TGTGCCAGCTCACCATATGAACAATTAGCTAACTATGGCTACACCTTC. This gives the protein CASSPYEQLANYGYTF.

This chain uses TRBV7-6 with TRBJ2-5; unclear D gene. Trimming removed 0 bases at V and 3 bases at J, with 11 bases between. The CDR3 has 15 amino acids. In germline, CDR1 is SGHVS, CDR2 FNYEAQ. The CDR3 region has the DNA TGTGCCAGCAGCTTAGCGGCGACAACCAAAGAGACCCAGTACTTC. It translates to CASSLAATTKETQYF. The full variable domain, with the rest looked up from reference TRBV7-6 and TRBJ2-5, is GAGVSQSPRYKVTKRGQDVALRCDPISGHVSLYWYRQALGQGPEFLTYFNYEAQQDKSGLPNDRFSAERPEGSISTLTIQRTEQRDSAMYRCASSLAATTKETQYFGPGTRLLVL.